Listed here is a single TCR beta chain. Original methodology: From reference gene primer amplification, estimates of nucleated cell counts were derived. Produced via immunoSEQ multiplex PCR; TCRdb's table is partial and in-frame only. The V and J calls and the clone size are those of that table, but D and trimming were determined from the DNA. The repertoire holds 150,000 or so clones, with roughly four fifths as singletons. This specimen comes from a study of blood T cell repertoires in COVID-19. About the research overall: Specimens from acute and convalescent COVID-19 originated in the United States, Italy and Spain. Sources were T cells, B-cell-depleted T cells, or PBMCs; the material itself was cDNA or gDNA.

V was pared by 0 bases and J by 9 bases, with 3 bases of the junction left unmatched. Germline CDR1 and CDR2: MGHRA and YSYEKL. The CDR3 covers 15 residues. The sequencing input was peripheral blood. The chain employs TRBV4-1 and TRBJ1-6; 9 bases are a match to TRBD1. This TCR came from a human donor with acute or convalescent COVID-19. The donor label of this sample is uncertain. As DNA, the CDR3 is TGCGCCAGCAGCCAAGAGGGGACAGGGCTTTCACCCCTCCACTTT. Translating it yields CASSQEGTGLSPLHF.